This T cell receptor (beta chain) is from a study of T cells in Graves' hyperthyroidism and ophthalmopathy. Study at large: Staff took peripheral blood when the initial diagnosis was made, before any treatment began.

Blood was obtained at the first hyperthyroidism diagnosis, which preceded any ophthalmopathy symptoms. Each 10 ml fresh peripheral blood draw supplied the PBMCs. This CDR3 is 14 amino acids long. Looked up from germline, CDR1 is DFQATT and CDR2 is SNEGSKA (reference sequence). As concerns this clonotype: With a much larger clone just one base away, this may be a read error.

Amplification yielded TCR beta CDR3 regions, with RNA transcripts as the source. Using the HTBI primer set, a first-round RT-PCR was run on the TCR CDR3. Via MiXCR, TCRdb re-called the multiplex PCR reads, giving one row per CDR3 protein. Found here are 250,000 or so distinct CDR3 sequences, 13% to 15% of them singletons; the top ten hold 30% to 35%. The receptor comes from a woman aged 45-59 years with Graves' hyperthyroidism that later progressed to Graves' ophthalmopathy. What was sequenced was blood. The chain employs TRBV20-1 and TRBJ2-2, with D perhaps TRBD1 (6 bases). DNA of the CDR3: TGCAGTGCTAGGGCGAGGGGGAACATCGGGGAGCTGTTTTTT. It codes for CSARARGNIGELFF.